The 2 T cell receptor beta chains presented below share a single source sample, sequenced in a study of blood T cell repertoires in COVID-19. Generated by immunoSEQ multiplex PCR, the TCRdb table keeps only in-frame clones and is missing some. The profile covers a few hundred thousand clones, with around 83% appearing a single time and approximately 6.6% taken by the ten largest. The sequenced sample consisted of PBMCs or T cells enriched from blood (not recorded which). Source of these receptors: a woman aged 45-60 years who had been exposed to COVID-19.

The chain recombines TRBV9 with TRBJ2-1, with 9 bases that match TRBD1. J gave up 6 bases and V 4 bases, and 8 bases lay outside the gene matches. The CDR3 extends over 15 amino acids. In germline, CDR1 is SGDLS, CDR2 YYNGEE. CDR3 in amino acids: CASSRGQGTFNEQFF. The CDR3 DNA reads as TGTGCCAGCAGCCGGGGACAGGGAACCTTCAATGAGCAGTTCTTC.

The CDR3 DNA follows: TGTGCCAGCAGTGCTAGCGGGGGGGCACTTAGAGAGACCCAGTACTTC. Translated: CASSASGGALRETQYF. The chain couples TRBV6-1 to TRBJ2-5, with 12 bases fitting TRBD2. This CDR3 is 16 amino acids long. The J segment lost 4 bases and the V segment lost 4 bases, leaving 7 bases of the junction unmatched. CDR1 MNHNS and CDR2 SASEGT come from the germline V gene.